Shown below are 6 T cell receptor beta chains from a single sample sequenced in a study of shared clonotypes between healthy human individuals (dated by TCRdb to between 2020 and 2021). The library relied on the immunoSEQ multiplex PCR assay. TCRdb limited this immuneACCESS table to in-frame rearrangements with V and J called. A share of clones is missing; checked studies link under half to unresolved V genes, and the rest is unexplained. Across this sample there are around 1.6 million clones, with 95% to 99% seen only once. Around 0.45% of the sample lies in the top ten. The sequenced sample was naive CD4+ T cells sorted from blood. The label giving this sample's cell subset or site can be read as: CD45RA+ positively selected. These receptor sequences come from a man aged 25-45 years in good health.

The chain uses TRBV4-1 and TRBJ2-7; no clear D gene. This CDR3 contains 14 residues. V was clipped by 2 bases and J by 5 bases, with 13 bases between them. Germline CDR1 reads MGHRA; CDR2 reads YSYEKL. The CDR3 loop reads CASSQYRSQDEQYF. The CDR3 DNA is TGCGCCAGCAGCCAATACCGCAGTCAGGACGAGCAGTACTTC.

As to this clone: Other DNA sequences from this sample encode an identical CDR3 as well. This chain links TRBV28 with TRBJ2-7; TRBD1 agrees at 10 bases. V was clipped by 2 bases and J by 4 bases; unmatched bases: 5. Germline loops: CDR1 MDHEN, CDR2 SYDVKM. The CDR3 has 15 amino acids. In nucleotides, the CDR3 is TGTGCCAGCAGTTTACTCGGGACAGGGGCTTACGAGCAGTACTTC. Translation: CASSLLGTGAYEQYF.

This chain links TRBV5-1 with TRBJ2-7; 9 bases fit TRBD2. From germline, CDR1 is SGHRS and CDR2 YFSETQ. The V segment lost 0 bases and the J segment 1 base; nucleotides outside the gene matches: 17. The CDR3 extends over 20 amino acids. DNA of the CDR3: TGCGCCAGCAGCTTGGTCGGTAGCGGGAGTTTTAGCACAAGTTCCTACGAGCAGTACTTC. Protein: CASSLVGSGSFSTSSYEQYF.

The chain combines TRBV7-3 with TRBJ2-7, with 9 bases identical to TRBD2. Germline V gene lookup returns CDR1 SGHTA and CDR2 FQGTGA. CDR3 length: 14 residues. Germline trimming cut 5 bases from V and 0 bases from J; bases unmatched to any gene: 2. The CDR3 here is CASSRTSDSYEQYF. CDR3 DNA sequence: TGTGCCAGCAGCCGGACTAGCGACTCCTACGAGCAGTACTTC.

V gene TRBV5-6 combines with J gene TRBJ2-2; 10 nucleotides agree with TRBD2. The CDR3 contains 16 residues. CDR1 and CDR2 (germline): SGHDT, YYEEEE. Unmatched junction bases numbered 5, after V lost 1 base and J lost 5 bases. The CDR3 loop is CASSLIAGGTTGELFF. The DNA of the CDR3 is TGTGCCAGCAGCTTGATAGCGGGAGGAACTACCGGGGAGCTGTTTTTT.

The V and J genes are TRBV18 and TRBJ2-1, with 9 bases matching TRBD2. Unmatched junction bases numbered 7, after V lost 3 bases and J lost 4 bases. Germline V gene sequence: CDR1 KGHSH, CDR2 LQKENI. The CDR3 runs 16 residues. CDR3 region: CASSPSASGVYNEQFF. Written as DNA, the CDR3 is TGTGCCAGCTCACCCTCCGCTAGCGGGGTATACAATGAGCAGTTCTTC. Looking up the rest from reference TRBV18 and TRBJ2-1 gives the full variable domain: NAGVMQNPRHLVRRRGQEARLRCSPMKGHSHVYWYRQLPEEGLKFMVYLQKENIIDESGMPKERFSAEFPKEGPSILRIQQVVRGDSAAYFCASSPSASGVYNEQFFGPGTRLTVL.